The rows below give T cell receptor beta chains drawn from one sample of a study of shared clonotypes between healthy human individuals. Repertoires were generated with immunoSEQ multiplex PCR, while TCRdb's copy carries only in-frame clones and drops some. The table shows 2 million or so clones, with approximately 94% occurring only once. Material: naive CD8+ T cells sorted from blood. These receptors originate from a man younger than 30 in good health. Each CDR3 is given with its conserved first and last residue. Fields, in order: CDR3 protein, CDR3 DNA, J gene, D gene, V gene, clone size. D genes are given only for firm matches. Not every row has a clone size; where given, it reads once, few, many or a size class.

CASSGGVSTDTQYF TGTGCCAGCAGCGGTGGGGTTAGCACAGATACGCAGTATTTT TRBJ2-3 - TRBV9 -
CASSQDLGSGSYEQYF TGCGCCAGCAGCCAAGATCTGGGTAGCGGGAGTTACGAGCAGTACTTC TRBJ2-7 TRBD2 TRBV4-1 -
CASSPQVWGTEAFF TGTGCCAGCAGCCCGCAGGTCTGGGGAACTGAAGCTTTCTTT TRBJ1-1 - TRBV27 -
CASRDLDRDNEKLFF TGTGCCAGCAGAGATCTGGACAGGGATAATGAAAAACTGTTTTTT TRBJ1-4 TRBD1 TRBV6-5 -
CASSLLIGPERLAGDEQYF TGTGCCAGCAGTTTATTAATTGGACCCGAACGGCTAGCGGGAGACGAGCAGTACTTC TRBJ2-7 TRBD2 TRBV27 -
CASSGWREDTGELFF TGTGCCAGCAGCGGGTGGAGGGAAGACACCGGGGAGCTGTTTTTT TRBJ2-2 - TRBV5-8 -
CASSLGQGEPLWDEQYF TGTGCCAGCAGCTTAGGACAGGGTGAACCCCTGTGGGACGAGCAGTACTTC TRBJ2-7 - TRBV13 -
CASSQTRSTDTQYF TGCGCCAGCAGCCAGACCCGTAGCACAGATACGCAGTATTTT TRBJ2-3 - TRBV4-1 -
CASSQDSGRAGELFF TGCGCCAGCAGCCAAGATAGCGGGAGGGCCGGGGAGCTGTTTTTT TRBJ2-2 TRBD2 TRBV4-3 -
CASSKKGYYEQYF TGTGCCAGCAGCAAAAAGGGATACTACGAGCAGTACTTC TRBJ2-7 - TRBV7-9 -
CASRDSLGNTIYF TGCGCCAGCCGGGACAGTCTAGGGAACACCATATATTTT TRBJ1-3 TRBD1 TRBV5-1 once
CASSSSGRLNSPLHF TGTGCCAGCAGCTCCTCGGGACGGCTTAATTCACCCCTCCACTTT TRBJ1-6 - TRBV11-2 -
CASLMNTEAFF TGTGCCAGCCTCATGAACACTGAAGCTTTCTTT TRBJ1-1 - TRBV19 -
CASSLQGLGQYF TGTGCCAGCAGCTTGCAGGGTTTAGGGCAGTACTTC TRBJ2-7 - TRBV5-6 -
CASSRTLNTGELFF TGTGCCAGCAGCCGGACACTGAACACCGGGGAGCTGTTTTTT TRBJ2-2 - TRBV11-3 -
CASSQSWAGAGGGYTF TGCGCCAGCAGTCAATCGTGGGCGGGGGCCGGTGGCGGCTACACCTTC TRBJ1-2 - TRBV23-1 -
CASFVTLGGDQPQHF TGCGCCAGCTTCGTCACTCTCGGGGGGGATCAGCCCCAGCATTTT TRBJ1-5 - TRBV10-2 -
CASGDSQPQHF TGTGCTAGTGGCGACAGTCAGCCCCAGCATTTT TRBJ1-5 - TRBV12-5 -
CASSPGGDLNTEAFF TGTGCCAGCAGCCCCGGGGGGGATTTGAACACTGAAGCTTTCTTT TRBJ1-1 - TRBV27 -
CASSLTSGNTDTQYF TGTGCCAGCAGCTTGACTAGCGGGAACACAGATACGCAGTATTTT TRBJ2-3 TRBD2 TRBV7-9 -
CASSPPGTGGYEQYF TGCGCCAGCAGCCCGCCCGGGACAGGGGGCTACGAGCAGTACTTC TRBJ2-7 TRBD1 TRBV4-1 -
CASSYEGWDTQYF TGTGCCAGCAGTTACGAGGGGTGGGATACGCAGTATTTT TRBJ2-3 - TRBV6-5 -
CASTTYGVPGELFF TGTGCCAGCACTACTTACGGGGTACCCGGGGAGCTGTTTTTT TRBJ2-2 - TRBV6-1 -
CASSQVVSDEAFF TGCGCCAGCAGCCAAGTAGTTTCCGATGAAGCTTTCTTT TRBJ1-1 - TRBV4-3 -
CASSEGQGWVQYF TGTGCCAGCAGCGAGGGACAGGGTTGGGTGCAGTACTTC TRBJ2-7 TRBD1 TRBV11-2 -
CASSLAWQDEQYF TGTGCCAGCAGCTTAGCCTGGCAGGACGAGCAGTATTTT TRBJ2-3 - TRBV7-6 -
CASSVPTTSLESEQFF TGTGCCAGCAGCGTCCCCACGACTAGCCTCGAGAGTGAGCAGTTCTTC TRBJ2-1 TRBD2 TRBV9 -
CASSIDEGSQETQYF TGTGCCAGTAGTATAGACGAGGGGAGTCAAGAGACCCAGTACTTC TRBJ2-5 - TRBV19 -
CASSHLDRAQEQYF TGTGCCAGCTCTCACTTGGACAGGGCCCAGGAGCAGTACTTC TRBJ2-7 TRBD1 TRBV18 once
CASSHAGQGYEQYF TGCGCCAGCAGCCACGCTGGACAGGGCTACGAGCAGTACTTC TRBJ2-7 TRBD1 TRBV4-1 -
CASSEWRGATSTDTQYF TGTGCCAGCAGTGAATGGCGGGGGGCAACTAGCACAGATACGCAGTATTTT TRBJ2-3 TRBD2 TRBV6-1 -
CASSPGLSVTDTQYF TGTGCCAGCTCACCCGGATTATCTGTGACAGATACGCAGTATTTT TRBJ2-3 - TRBV18 -
CASSPRGAYNEQFF TGTGCCAGCAGTCCCAGGGGGGCCTACAATGAGCAGTTCTTC TRBJ2-1 - TRBV7-9 -
CASSVALDRSYEQYF TGTGCCAGCAGCGTAGCTTTGGACCGTTCCTACGAGCAGTACTTC TRBJ2-7 - TRBV9 -
CASSQEGSTVANYGYTF TGCGCCAGCAGCCAAGAAGGGTCAACGGTTGCTAACTATGGCTACACCTTC TRBJ1-2 - TRBV4-1 -
CASSFTSGLGEQYF TGTGCCAGCAGTTTTACGTCAGGGCTCGGCGAGCAGTACTTC TRBJ2-7 - TRBV6-5 -
CASSPAQLSGSPLHF TGTGCCAGCAGCCCGGCCCAGTTAAGCGGCTCACCCCTCCACTTT TRBJ1-6 - TRBV6-5 -
CASSLSWGSGGTQYF TGTGCCAGCAGTTTATCGTGGGGATCTGGGGGGACCCAGTACTTC TRBJ2-5 - TRBV27 -
CALGDRGYF TGTGCCCTGGGGGACAGGGGATACTTC TRBJ2-7 TRBD1 TRBV4-2 few
CASSSHLGGGFTGELFF TGTGCCAGCAGCTCCCATCTTGGCGGGGGGTTCACCGGGGAGCTGTTTTTT TRBJ2-2 TRBD2 TRBV7-3 -
CASRPQPSAGELFF TGTGCCAGCAGGCCCCAGCCCTCAGCCGGGGAGCTGTTTTTT TRBJ2-2 - TRBV6-1 -
CASSSRGEKLFF TGTGCCAGCAGCTCTCGGGGTGAAAAACTGTTTTTT TRBJ1-4 - TRBV28 few
CASRKGHLLDYEQYF TGTGCCAGCAGAAAGGGACATCTATTGGACTACGAGCAGTACTTC TRBJ2-7 - TRBV28 -
CASSPQAQSSGNTIYF TGTGCCAGCTCACCACAGGCACAGAGCTCTGGAAACACCATATATTTT TRBJ1-3 - TRBV18 -